Presented here are 25 T cell receptor beta chains from one specimen sequenced in a study of T cell responses to AZD1222 COVID-19 vaccine. Only in-frame clones appear in the TCRdb table, and some are missing; sequencing was by immunoSEQ multiplex PCR. Among roughly 160,000 clones, roughly nine tenths were seen once, and the ten largest hold approximately 2%. Sequenced material: peripheral blood, taken on day 0 of AZD1222 vaccination. The receptors were sampled from an adult in good health.

The CDR3 loop reads CASSPTGDNEQFF. Written as DNA, the CDR3 is TGTGCCAGCTCACCGACTGGAGACAATGAGCAGTTCTTC. V is TRBV18 and J is TRBJ2-1, with D hard to call. V lost 3 bases to trimming and J lost 5 bases, with 8 bases between them. The CDR3 has 13 residues. Looked up from germline, CDR1 is KGHSH and CDR2 is LQKENI.

The gene calls are TRBV28 and TRBJ1-3; the D gene is possibly TRBD1 (5 bases). V gave up 5 bases and J gave up 0 bases, with 14 bases separating them. The length of the CDR3 is 16 residues. The germline V gene encodes CDR1 MDHEN and CDR2 SYDVKM. Written as DNA, the CDR3 is TGTGCCAGCAGTAAACTACAGGTTCTCTCTGGAAACACCATATATTTT. Translated: CASSKLQVLSGNTIYF. The complete variable domain, with remaining parts taken from reference TRBV28 and TRBJ1-3, reads DVKVTQSSRYLVKRTGEKVFLECVQDMDHENMFWYRQDPGLGLRLIYFSYDVKMKEKGDIPEGYSVSREKKERFSLILESASTNQTSMYLCASSKLQVLSGNTIYFGEGSWLTVV.

The V gene is TRBV9, the J gene TRBJ2-3, with 7 nucleotides matching TRBD1. CDR3 length: 16 residues. Per germline, CDR1 SGDLS and CDR2 YYNGEE. V shed 3 bases, J shed 2 bases, and the junction held 9 bases outside the gene matches. DNA of the CDR3: TGTGCCAGCAGCGCCCTATTGACAGGGACCACAGATACGCAGTATTTT. Amino acid sequence: CASSALLTGTTDTQYF.

The gene calls are TRBV28 and TRBJ2-5, with 14 nucleotides matching TRBD2. Germline CDR1 MDHEN, CDR2 SYDVKM. This CDR3 comprises 16 residues. V gave up 4 bases and J gave up 5 bases; unmatched junction bases: 6. CDR3 DNA sequence: TGTGCCAGCAGTTCTGGGACTAGCGGGAGTTGGGAGACCCAGTACTTC. Amino acid sequence: CASSSGTSGSWETQYF.

This clone occurred once. The V and J genes are TRBV12-3 or TRBV12-4 and TRBJ2-4; perhaps TRBD1 as D (5 bases). V was cut by 7 bases and J by 9 bases, with 16 bases left in between. CDR3 length: 13 amino acids. CDR3 coding DNA: TGTGCCAGCAACATGCAAGGGGCGGCCATTCAGTACTTC. Protein: CASNMQGAAIQYF.

The V and J genes are TRBV7-2 and TRBJ2-4; 9 bases match TRBD1. Germline V lookup: CDR1 SGHTA, CDR2 FQGNSA. This CDR3 contains 18 residues. V was pared by 4 bases and J by 0 bases, with 10 bases of the junction left unmatched. The CDR3: CASSSGQGNGQAKNIQYF. CDR3 nucleotide sequence: TGTGCCAGCAGCTCGGGACAGGGAAACGGGCAAGCCAAAAACATTCAGTACTTC.

The chain uses TRBV27 and TRBJ2-1; no clear D. Trimming took off 4 bases at V and 4 bases at J, with 2 bases between the two ends. The length of the CDR3 is 11 residues. Germline CDR1 reads MNHEY; CDR2 reads SMNVEV (reference sequence). CDR3 residues: CASSYYNEQFF. DNA for the CDR3: TGTGCCAGCAGTTATTACAATGAGCAGTTCTTC.

This rearrangement joins TRBV9 to TRBJ1-3; the D gene is possibly TRBD1 (5 bases). This CDR3 spans 16 amino acids. Germline V gene lookup returns CDR1 SGDLS and CDR2 YYNGEE. Between the trimmed V and J ends, which lost 0 bases and 2 bases, there was a span of 12 bases. This CDR3 reads CASSVGGAATGNTIYF. The DNA of the CDR3 is TGTGCCAGCAGCGTAGGCGGGGCGGCGACTGGAAACACCATATATTTT.

This clone is a singleton in its sample. The chain uses TRBV4-3 and TRBJ1-2, with unresolved D. CDR1 LGHNA and CDR2 YSLEER come from the germline V gene. Trimming shortened V by 0 bases and J by 5 bases, and 16 bases separated the two germline ends. There are 16 residues in the CDR3. CDR3 in DNA: TGCGCCAGCAGCCAAGATGGGTTCCCCCAAGTATATGGCTACACCTTC. Its translation: CASSQDGFPQVYGYTF.

V and J are TRBV6-2 or TRBV6-3 and TRBJ1-5; no clear D. Germline CDR1 and CDR2: MNHEY and SVGEGT. V lost 6 bases and J 4 bases, leaving 10 bases between the germline ends. The CDR3 sequence is 13 residues long. CDR3 sequence (DNA): TGTGCCAGCAGCATGGGAGGGAATCAGCCCCAGCATTTT. Translated, it gives CASSMGGNQPQHF.

This clone has a single count. This chain uses TRBV11-3 with TRBJ2-1; 7 bases line up with TRBD2. This CDR3 comprises 12 residues. V shed 7 bases, J shed 3 bases, and the junction held 0 bases outside the gene matches. Germline V gene lookup returns CDR1 SGHNT and CDR2 YENEEA. CDR3 in amino acids: CASTSGYNEQFF. The CDR3 nucleotides read TGTGCCAGCACTAGCGGCTACAATGAGCAGTTCTTC.

J is TRBJ2-1 and V is TRBV5-6, with TRBD2 matching 8 bases. V was pared by 5 bases and J by 8 bases, with 6 bases of the junction left unmatched. Germline V gene sequence: CDR1 SGHDT, CDR2 YYEEEE. The CDR3 consists of 13 residues. The CDR3 coding sequence is TGTGCCAGCAGTTCGGGGGGGATCGATGAGCAGTTCTTC. This codes for CASSSGGIDEQFF.

The CDR3 loop reads CATFTGGAPNEQFF. The CDR3, as DNA: TGTGCCACCTTTACAGGGGGCGCCCCCAATGAGCAGTTCTTC. V usage is TRBV19 and J usage is TRBJ2-1; 9 bases map to TRBD1. CDR1 and CDR2 (germline): LNHDA, SQIVND (reference sequence). This CDR3 region has 14 residues. Germline trimming cut 10 bases from V and 6 bases from J; bases unmatched to any gene: 10.

CDR3 in DNA: TGCGCCAGCAGCTTCAAGGGTAACGTTGAAGCTTTCTTT. Protein sequence: CASSFKGNVEAFF. This chain joins TRBV5-1 and TRBJ1-1; D is undetermined. The CDR3 is 13 residues long. Per the germline V gene, CDR1 is SGHRS and CDR2 is YFSETQ. V lost 2 bases and J 7 bases, leaving 12 bases between the germline ends.

The V call is TRBV6-2 or TRBV6-3, the J call TRBJ2-1, with 11 bases lining up with TRBD2. Trimming cost V 6 bases and J 1 base; bases outside gene matches: 14. The V gene's germline CDR1 is MNHEY and CDR2 SVGEGT. This CDR3 region has 19 residues. The CDR3 DNA sequence: TGTGCCAGCAGCCCCGGGACTAGCGGAACTCGTGGGTCCTACAATGAGCAGTTCTTC. Amino acids: CASSPGTSGTRGSYNEQFF.

This clone was seen more than once but under ten times. This sequence joins TRBV6-1 and TRBJ2-7; the match to TRBD1 covers 11 bases. The CDR3 length is 16 residues. Germline V gene data show CDR1 as MNHNS and CDR2 as SASEGT. V was clipped by 2 bases and J by 2 bases; unmatched bases: 5. This CDR3 is CASSEYRDRGAYEQYF. The CDR3 bases are TGTGCCAGCAGTGAATACCGGGACAGGGGGGCCTACGAGCAGTACTTC.

The rearrangement links TRBV5-4 to TRBJ2-5; TRBD2 agrees at 7 bases. Germline V CDR1 and CDR2: SGHNT, YYREEE (reference sequence). V was clipped by 4 bases and J by 3 bases; unmatched bases: 6. The CDR3 runs 14 residues. CDR3 in DNA: TGTGCCAGCAGCCATGGGACTACGAAAGAGACCCAGTACTTC. Translation gives CASSHGTTKETQYF.

The chain employs TRBV3-1 (or the pseudogene TRBV3-2) and TRBJ1-1; 7 bases fit TRBD1. V was pared by 4 bases and J by 0 bases, with 5 bases of the junction left unmatched. This CDR3 is built from 15 residues. CDR1 and CDR2 (germline): LGHDT, YNNKEL (reference sequence). The CDR3: CASSRRGQMNTEAFF. The CDR3 DNA sequence: TGTGCCAGCAGCCGCAGGGGACAGATGAACACTGAAGCTTTCTTT.

This clone was seen only once. V is TRBV12-3 or TRBV12-4 and J is TRBJ1-2, with D maybe TRBD1 (5 bases). The CDR3 has 13 amino acids. V lost 5 bases and J lost 6, with 13 bases in between. Here the CDR3 reads CASSRGLGDGYTF. Written as DNA, the CDR3 is TGTGCCAGCAGTCGGGGCCTCGGAGATGGCTACACCTTC.

The chain has TRBV7-2 and TRBJ2-7; D is possibly TRBD1 or TRBD2 (5 bases each). Germline loops: CDR1 SGHTA, CDR2 FQGNSA. V lost 3 bases to trimming and J lost 2 bases, with 11 bases between them. The CDR3 is 14 amino acids. CDR3 in amino acids: CASSFRDGPYEQYF. The CDR3, as DNA: TGTGCCAGCAGCTTCCGGGACGGTCCCTACGAGCAGTACTTC. Full variable domain (outside the CDR3, taken from reference TRBV7-2 and TRBJ2-7): GAGVSQSPSNKVTEKGKDVELRCDPISGHTALYWYRQSLGQGLEFLIYFQGNSAPDKSGLPSDRFSAERTGGSVSTLTIQRTQQEDSAVYLCASSFRDGPYEQYFGPGTRLTVT.

This chain joins TRBV4-1 and TRBJ1-6; perhaps TRBD1 as D (6 bases). CDR3 length: 14 residues. Germline V gives CDR1 MGHRA, CDR2 YSYEKL. V was pared by 4 bases and J by 7 bases, with 11 bases between. CDR3 bases: TGCGCCAGCAGCCCTACAGGGAACAATTCACCCCTCCACTTT. Translating gives CASSPTGNNSPLHF.

The chain recombines TRBV4-1 with TRBJ1-2, with a weak D call TRBD1 (5 bases). The germline CDR1 and CDR2 sequences are MGHRA and YSYEKL. The CDR3 is 18 amino acids. Trimming cost V 0 bases and J 0 bases, with 17 bases left between them. CDR3 sequence reads: CASSQEETAGISNYGYTF. The CDR3 DNA reads as TGCGCCAGCAGCCAAGAAGAGACCGCAGGGATCTCTAACTATGGCTACACCTTC.

As DNA, the CDR3 is TGTGCCAGCAGCTTACACGACACTTACGAGCAGTACTTC. Its protein product is CASSLHDTYEQYF. The chain links TRBV7-8 to TRBJ2-7; D call uncertain. CDR3 length: 13 residues. CDR1 is SGHVS and CDR2 is FQNEAQ in the germline V gene. V was trimmed by 2 bases and J by 4 bases, leaving 9 bases between them.

The chain couples TRBV2 to TRBJ2-1, with TRBD2 matching over 9 bases. The CDR3 length is 14 residues. Germline-derived CDR1 and CDR2 are SNHLY and FYNNEI. V dropped 10 bases and J dropped 7; count of bases not matched to a gene: 11. The CDR3 coding sequence is TGTGCCAAGCAGCGGGGGGAGGGATGGAATGAGCAGTTCTTC. Translation gives CAKQRGEGWNEQFF.

The V gene is TRBV13, the J gene TRBJ2-5; no clear D. This CDR3 has 13 residues. Germline V gene lookup returns CDR1 PRHDT and CDR2 FYEKMQ (reference sequence). With 2 bases removed from V and 1 base from J, the gap between germline ends came to 5 bases. CDR3 nucleotides: TGTGCCAGCAGCTTATATGGCCAAGAGACCCAGTACTTC. Translating gives CASSLYGQETQYF. Combining the CDR3 with reference TRBV13 and TRBJ2-5 gives the whole variable domain AAGVIQSPRHLIKEKRETATLKCYPIPRHDTVYWYQQGPGQDPQFLISFYEKMQSDKGSIPDRFSAQQFSDYHSELNMSSLELGDSALYFCASSLYGQETQYFGPGTRLLVL.